These 16 T cell receptor beta chains were all obtained from the same sample, sequenced in a study of shared clonotypes between healthy human individuals. Only in-frame clones appear in the TCRdb table, and some are missing; sequencing was by immunoSEQ multiplex PCR. The sample carries 650,000 to 700,000 clones, about 90% recorded once. The material sequenced was memory CD8+ T cells from PBMCs. The subset here: CD45RO+ cells pooled with CCR7-negative TemRA cells. These receptors came from a man aged 18 to 35 in good health. Some clones in this sample may be carry-over from other donors' samples.

Worth noting for this clone: Other DNA sequences in the same sample also yield this CDR3. This chain connects TRBV28 to TRBJ1-5; 8 bases fit TRBD1. CDR1 and CDR2 (germline): MDHEN, SYDVKM. The V and J ends lost 4 bases and 5 bases, in that order; junction bases with no gene match: 4. The CDR3 has 14 amino acids. The CDR3, as DNA: TGTGCCAGCAGTTCCGGGACAGGCTATCAGCCCCAGCATTTT. This encodes CASSSGTGYQPQHF.

This chain connects TRBV10-3 to TRBJ2-7, with 10 bases matching TRBD2. This CDR3 is 15 amino acids long. From germline, CDR1 is ENHRY and CDR2 SYGVKD. V gave up 8 bases and J gave up 2 bases; unmatched junction bases: 9. The CDR3 bases are TGTGCCATCTCATTTGGGACTAGCGAGACCTACGAGCAGTACTTC. This sequence encodes CAISFGTSETYEQYF.

Only one count was recorded for this clone. Other DNA sequences in this specimen translate into the identical CDR3. J is TRBJ2-3 and V is TRBV28; no clear D gene. Germline-derived CDR1 and CDR2 are MDHEN and SYDVKM. V dropped 2 bases and J dropped 2 bases, with 11 bases sitting between them. This CDR3 comprises 15 residues. The CDR3 region has the DNA TGTGCCAGCAGTTTAGGCCAGGCCTACACAGATACGCAGTATTTT. Translated: CASSLGQAYTDTQYF. Full variable domain (remainder filled in from reference TRBV28 and TRBJ2-3): DVKVTQSSRYLVKRTGEKVFLECVQDMDHENMFWYRQDPGLGLRLIYFSYDVKMKEKGDIPEGYSVSREKKERFSLILESASTNQTSMYLCASSLGQAYTDTQYFGPGTRLTVL.

The chain is built from TRBV2 and TRBJ2-7, with 9 bases aligning to TRBD2. The length of the CDR3 is 16 residues. The germline gives CDR1 SNHLY, CDR2 FYNNEI. V dropped 4 bases and J dropped 0; count of bases not matched to a gene: 7. The CDR3 spells CASSVPGLASSYEQYF. The CDR3 DNA sequence: TGTGCCAGCAGTGTTCCCGGACTAGCGAGCTCCTACGAGCAGTACTTC.

The chain's CDR3 is CASSPNWLGNTQYF. CDR3 nucleotide sequence: TGTGCCAGCAGTCCAAACTGGCTGGGGAATACGCAGTATTTT. The V and J genes are TRBV28 and TRBJ2-3; D remains unclear. The CDR3 totals 14 residues. V lost 5 bases and J lost 7, with 16 bases in between. CDR1 is MDHEN and CDR2 is SYDVKM in the germline V gene.

The J gene is TRBJ2-5, the V gene TRBV25-1, with unresolved D. This CDR3 is 12 amino acids long. Trimming cost V 2 bases and J 3 bases, with 4 bases left between them. Germline V gene data show CDR1 as MGHDK and CDR2 as SYGVNS. This CDR3 reads CASSEGKETQYF. The CDR3 bases are TGTGCCAGCAGTGAAGGGAAAGAGACCCAGTACTTC. Filled out from reference TRBV25-1 and TRBJ2-5, the complete variable domain reads EADIYQTPRYLVIGTGKKITLECSQTMGHDKMYWYQQDPGMELHLIHYSYGVNSTEKGDLSSESTVSRIRTEHFPLTLESARPSHTSQYLCASSEGKETQYFGPGTRLLVL.

The chain joins TRBV6-1 to TRBJ2-3; D is ambiguous. V dropped 1 base and J dropped 0 bases, with 11 bases sitting between them. CDR1 is MNHNS and CDR2 is SASEGT in the germline V gene. This CDR3 has 16 residues. As DNA, the CDR3 is TGTGCCAGCAGTGAAGGTATCGGCGGTAGCACAGATACGCAGTATTTT. Its translation: CASSEGIGGSTDTQYF.

This rearrangement joins TRBV10-3 to TRBJ1-2; 7 bases are shared with TRBD1. V shed 1 base and J 4 bases; nucleotides not matched to a gene: 3. Per germline, CDR1 ENHRY and CDR2 SYGVKD. The CDR3 totals 14 residues. The DNA for the CDR3 is TGTGCCATCAGTGAGTTGGGACAGAGCTATGGCTACACCTTC. This sequence encodes CAISELGQSYGYTF.

This chain uses TRBV9 with TRBJ2-7; possible D gene TRBD1, 6 bases. V was clipped by 1 base and J by 2 bases, with 16 bases between them. The CDR3 length is 16 residues. The germline V gene encodes CDR1 SGDLS and CDR2 YYNGEE. DNA of the CDR3: TGTGCCAGCAGCGTAAGAGTGGGAGACAGGCCCTACGAGCAGTACTTC. Translating gives CASSVRVGDRPYEQYF.

The rearrangement uses TRBV28 and TRBJ2-5; TRBD2 agrees at 7 bases. Germline values: CDR1 MDHEN, CDR2 SYDVKM. V gave up 3 bases and J gave up 5 bases; unmatched junction bases: 9. CDR3 length: 15 amino acids. The CDR3 DNA follows: TGTGCCAGCAGTTTCTTCCGGACTAGAGGGGAGACCCAGTACTTC. Protein: CASSFFRTRGETQYF.

The rearrangement uses TRBV28 and TRBJ2-7; D is unclear. Trimming left V 3 bases short and J 2 bases short, with 8 bases between. The CDR3 covers 13 residues. The germline V gene has CDR1 MDHEN and CDR2 SYDVKM. The CDR3 spells CASSLQDAYEQYF. As DNA, the CDR3 is TGTGCCAGCAGTTTGCAGGATGCCTACGAGCAGTACTTC.

This chain joins TRBV6-8 and TRBJ2-1; TRBD2 agrees at 9 bases. This CDR3 is built from 14 residues. Germline trimming cut 7 bases from V and 5 bases from J; bases unmatched to any gene: 6. In germline, CDR1 is MNHGY, CDR2 SAAAGT. The CDR3 is CASTTSGHNNEQFF. The DNA for the CDR3 is TGTGCCAGCACCACTAGCGGGCACAACAATGAGCAGTTCTTC.

This clone appeared a single time. The V and J genes are TRBV27 and TRBJ1-5; D not resolved. The CDR3 covers 12 residues. Trimming took 3 bases from V and 10 from J, leaving 10 bases between them. The germline V gene has CDR1 MNHEY and CDR2 SMNVEV (reference sequence). The CDR3 nucleotides read TGTGCCAGCAGTTTTTACGGGAACCCCCAGCATTTT. It encodes CASSFYGNPQHF.

CDR3 DNA sequence: TGTGCCAGCAGTTCCGGGTGGGGCCAGTTCTTC. This encodes CASSSGWGQFF. This chain connects TRBV6-5 to TRBJ2-1, with a possible D match to TRBD1 (5 bases). Germline-derived CDR1 and CDR2 are MNHEY and SVGAGI. This CDR3 is built from 11 residues. The V and J ends lost 4 bases and 13 bases respectively, with 11 bases between them.

A single count supports this clone. The J gene is TRBJ2-4, the V gene TRBV7-9; no clear D gene. The germline V and J ends were trimmed by 6 bases and 6 bases, with 12 bases remaining between them. The CDR3 runs to 13 residues. Germline V gene lookup returns CDR1 SEHNR and CDR2 FQNEAQ (reference sequence). CDR3 sequence: CASRTATINIQYF. In DNA, the CDR3 is TGTGCCAGCAGGACGGCAACGATAAACATTCAGTACTTC.

The J gene is TRBJ2-1, the V gene TRBV7-3; no firm D call. V shed 2 bases and J shed 10 bases, with 12 bases lying between them. Germline loops: CDR1 SGHTA, CDR2 FQGTGA. This CDR3 is 13 amino acids long. The CDR3 DNA sequence: TGTGCCAGCAGCTTAGAACCTAACGTAGAGCAGTTCTTC. It translates to CASSLEPNVEQFF.